This paragraph covers one TCR beta chain sequence. This sample was included in a study of blood T cell repertoires in COVID-19. Turning to the study itself: T cells, B-cell-depleted T cells, or PBMCs provided the cDNA or gDNA that served as material.

Clinical history reported by participants formed the basis on which cohorts were assigned. Data came from immunoSEQ multiplex PCR; TCRdb stores just in-frame clones and leaves some out. This table has around 260,000 clones, around 80% appearing once. The sequencing sample was made of PBMCs or T cells enriched from blood (not recorded which). This sequence originates from a man in his thirties or forties with acute COVID-19.

This CDR3 reads CASRLDGGNQPQHF. CDR3 DNA sequence: TGTGCCAGTAGATTAGACGGGGGCAATCAGCCCCAGCATTTT. The chain is built from TRBV19 and TRBJ1-5; D is ambiguous. Per germline, CDR1 LNHDA and CDR2 SQIVND (reference sequence). V was clipped by 6 bases and J by 2 bases, with 11 bases between them. This CDR3 comprises 14 residues.